Listed here is a single T cell receptor (beta chain). Its antigen is still unknown. The data derive from a study of T cells in Graves' hyperthyroidism and ophthalmopathy. Whole-study results and caveats: Separation of ophthalmopathy from stable hyperthyroidism was achieved by a 13 V-J model.

The trim removed 3 bases at V and 5 bases at J, leaving 13 bases unmatched. The CDR3 is 17 residues long. RNA transcripts gave rise to amplified TCR beta CDR3 regions. The HTBI primer set served for first-round RT-PCR of the TCR CDR3. TCRdb re-derived calls from the multiplex PCR reads in MiXCR, one entry per CDR3 protein. The table shows around 300,000 distinct CDR3 sequences, with 25% to 30% occurring only once. Sequenced: blood. J is TRBJ2-7 and V is TRBV12-3 or TRBV12-4, with TRBD2 matching over 10 bases. This receptor was identified in a man aged 35-49 years with Graves' hyperthyroidism that later progressed to Graves' ophthalmopathy. This CDR3 reads CASSLSGLAGVGNEQYF. Written as DNA, the CDR3 is TGTGCCAGCAGTTTGTCGGGGCTAGCGGGAGTAGGGAACGAGCAGTACTTC.